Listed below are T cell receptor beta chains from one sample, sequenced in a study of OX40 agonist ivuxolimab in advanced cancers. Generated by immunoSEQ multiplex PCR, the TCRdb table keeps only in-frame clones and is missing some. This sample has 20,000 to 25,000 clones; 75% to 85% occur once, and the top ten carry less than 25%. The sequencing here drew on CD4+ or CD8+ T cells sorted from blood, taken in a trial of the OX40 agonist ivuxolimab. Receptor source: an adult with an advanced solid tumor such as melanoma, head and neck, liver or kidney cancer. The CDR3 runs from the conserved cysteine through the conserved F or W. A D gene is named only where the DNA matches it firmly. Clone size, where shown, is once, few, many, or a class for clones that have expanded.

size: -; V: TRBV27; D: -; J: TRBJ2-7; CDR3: CASRPYGSYEQYF; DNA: TGTGCCAGCAGGCCTTATGGCTCCTACGAGCAGTACTTC
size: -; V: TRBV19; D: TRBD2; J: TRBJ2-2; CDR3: CASSHHSGANTGELFF; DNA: TGTGCCAGTAGTCACCATAGCGGGGCGAACACCGGGGAGCTGTTTTTT
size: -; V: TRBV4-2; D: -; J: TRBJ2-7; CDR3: CASSQGGIYEQYF; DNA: TGTGCCAGCAGCCAAGGAGGGATCTACGAGCAGTACTTC
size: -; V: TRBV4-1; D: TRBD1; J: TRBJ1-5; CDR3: CASSQDRGRTQPQHF; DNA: TGTGCCAGCAGCCAAGACAGGGGGCGCACCCAGCCCCAGCATTTT
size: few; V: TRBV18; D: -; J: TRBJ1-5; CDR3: CASSPTGNTGPQHF; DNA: TGTGCCAGCTCTCCGACGGGTAACACTGGACCCCAGCATTTT
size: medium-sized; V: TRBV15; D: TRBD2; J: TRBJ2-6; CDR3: CATSRDQAGGANVLTF; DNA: TGTGCCACCAGCAGAGATCAAGCGGGAGGGGCCAACGTCCTGACTTTC
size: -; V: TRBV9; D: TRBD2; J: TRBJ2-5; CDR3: CASSASGGSLETQYF; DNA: TGTGCCAGCAGCGCCTCTGGCGGGAGCCTGGAGACCCAGTACTTC
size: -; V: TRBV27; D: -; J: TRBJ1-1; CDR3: CASSFAWRQLNTEAFF; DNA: TGTGCCAGCAGTTTTGCGTGGAGGCAGCTGAACACTGAAGCTTTCTTT
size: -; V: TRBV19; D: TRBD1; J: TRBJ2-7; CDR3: CASSTRQGSVYEQYF; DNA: TGTGCCAGTAGTACTCGACAGGGATCGGTTTACGAGCAGTACTTC
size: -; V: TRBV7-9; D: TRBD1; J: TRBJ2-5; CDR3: CASSLARTGWRETQYF; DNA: TGTGCCAGCAGCTTAGCGAGGACAGGGTGGCGAGAGACCCAGTACTTC
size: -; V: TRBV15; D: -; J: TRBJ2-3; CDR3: CATGTVSDTQYF; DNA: TGTGCCACCGGGACCGTATCAGATACGCAGTATTTT